These 18 T cell receptor beta chains originate from one sample sequenced in a study of blood T cell repertoires in COVID-19. The table came from immunoSEQ multiplex PCR; TCRdb's copy has only in-frame clones and leaves some out. The repertoire includes 150,000 to 200,000 clones, 88% of them detected once, and about a quarter sits in the top ten. Sequencing used peripheral blood. All receptors derive from a man in his sixties with acute or convalescent COVID-19.

This clone was seen more than once but under ten times. J is TRBJ1-2 and V is TRBV15; tentative D call: TRBD1 (5 bases). V lost 1 base and J 8 bases, leaving 14 bases between the germline ends. Germline assignment: CDR1 LNHNV and CDR2 YYDKDF (reference sequence). The CDR3 runs 14 residues. The chain's CDR3 is CATSRGQIGQGYTF. The CDR3 coding sequence is TGTGCCACCAGCAGAGGACAGATTGGACAAGGCTACACCTTC.

The V call is TRBV6-2 or TRBV6-3, the J call TRBJ2-2; 13 bases line up with TRBD2. Per germline, CDR1 MNHEY and CDR2 SVGEGT. This CDR3 contains 19 residues. The trim removed 6 bases at V and 0 bases at J, leaving 10 bases unmatched. CDR3 residues: CASSGTSGRANSNTGELFF. CDR3 sequence (DNA): TGTGCCAGCAGCGGAACTAGCGGGAGGGCTAATTCGAACACCGGGGAGCTGTTTTTT.

The genes are TRBV6-1 and TRBJ1-2, with D unclear. Deletions cut 2 bases from V and 8 bases from J, with 12 bases between. CDR3 size: 13 residues. The germline V gene encodes CDR1 MNHNS and CDR2 SASEGT. CDR3 sequence (DNA): TGTGCCAGCAGTGAATGGAGGGCGGGCGGCTACACCTTC. Translation gives CASSEWRAGGYTF.

The chain couples TRBV2 to TRBJ2-1; the match to TRBD2 covers 10 bases. V trimming: 6 bases; J trimming: 5 bases; junction bases outside the gene matches: 4. The germline V gene has CDR1 SNHLY and CDR2 FYNNEI. CDR3 size: 14 residues. The CDR3 region is CASRRLAGNNEQFF. The DNA for the CDR3 is TGTGCCAGCAGGAGACTAGCGGGTAACAATGAGCAGTTCTTC.

The sample holds a few counts of this clone. The chain joins TRBV2 to TRBJ2-1; the D is unclear. This CDR3 is built from 16 residues. CDR1 and CDR2 (germline): SNHLY, FYNNEI. V was clipped by 1 base and J by 0 bases, with 10 bases between them. The CDR3 protein is CASSEGSLPSYNEQFF. The CDR3 DNA is TGTGCCAGCAGTGAAGGCTCCCTACCCTCCTACAATGAGCAGTTCTTC. The whole variable domain, filled in from reference TRBV2 and TRBJ2-1, reads EPEVTQTPSHQVTQMGQEVILRCVPISNHLYFYWYRQILGQKVEFLVSFYNNEISEKSEIFDDQFSVERPDGSNFTLKIRSTKLEDSAMYFCASSEGSLPSYNEQFFGPGTRLTVL.

This clone has only one observation. The V gene is TRBV12-3 or TRBV12-4, the J gene TRBJ2-1; a possible D gene is TRBD1 (6 bases). The CDR3 covers 12 residues. V lost 8 bases and J lost 8, with 13 bases in between. CDR3 nucleotide sequence: TGTGCCAGCTTGGGGGCAGGGGATGAGCAGTTCTTC. It translates to CASLGAGDEQFF.

This clone was seen just once. The V call is TRBV5-8, the J call TRBJ2-2; a weak D match, TRBD1 (6 bases). This CDR3 region has 13 residues. V dropped 2 bases and J dropped 6 bases, with 8 bases sitting between them. From germline, CDR1 is SGHTS and CDR2 YDEGEE. CDR3 protein: CASSFRGAGELFF. In DNA form, the CDR3 reads TGTGCCAGCAGCTTCAGGGGAGCCGGGGAGCTGTTTTTT.

The chain carries TRBV7-3 and TRBJ1-1; tentative D call: TRBD1 (6 bases). V lost 3 bases, J lost 4 bases, and 18 bases lay in between. CDR1 SGHTA and CDR2 FQGTGA come from the germline V gene. This CDR3 has 16 amino acids. CDR3 region: CASSLQGTTTFTEAFF. CDR3 nucleotides: TGTGCCAGCAGCTTGCAAGGGACAACAACATTCACTGAAGCTTTCTTT.

The chain links TRBV3-1 (or the pseudogene TRBV3-2) to TRBJ1-5, with D maybe TRBD1 (5 bases). V lost 2 bases, J lost 16 bases, and 18 bases lay in between. CDR1 is LGHDT and CDR2 is YNNKEL in the germline V gene (reference sequence). This CDR3 contains 13 residues. CDR3 DNA sequence: TGTGCCAGCAGCCAATGGGCAGGGTCCCCGAGTCATTTT. Translating gives CASSQWAGSPSHF.

V is TRBV27 and J is TRBJ2-2; 7 positions agree with TRBD2. V dropped 4 bases and J dropped 4; count of bases not matched to a gene: 9. The germline gives CDR1 MNHEY, CDR2 SMNVEV (reference sequence). This CDR3 spans 16 amino acids. The CDR3: CASSWGTGGGTGELFF. In DNA form, the CDR3 reads TGTGCCAGCAGTTGGGGAACGGGAGGAGGCACCGGGGAGCTGTTTTTT.

Concerning this clone: One end of the junction fails to match germline, which may point to a read error. V and J are TRBV30 and TRBJ2-1; 7 nucleotides match TRBD2. CDR3 length: 13 residues. Germline V CDR1 and CDR2: GTSNPN, SVGIG (reference sequence). The DNA for the CDR3 is TGTGCCTGGACAGACTCCTTTGGGACTAAAGGAGTCTTC. Its translation is CAWTDSFGTKGVF.

V is TRBV2 and J is TRBJ1-1; 7 bases fit TRBD1. The junction had 11 bases not matched to a gene; V was cut back by 7 bases and J by 6 bases. The CDR3 is 14 residues long. Germline loops: CDR1 SNHLY, CDR2 FYNNEI. As DNA, the CDR3 is TGTGCCAGCACCTCGGTGGACAGGAAATCTGAAGCTTTCTTT. It specifies CASTSVDRKSEAFF.

CDR3 coding DNA: TGTGCCAGCAGCCCGAGACTAGCGGGAGACAATGAGCAGTTCTTC. It translates to CASSPRLAGDNEQFF. The rearrangement links TRBV7-2 to TRBJ2-1, with 12 positions matching TRBD2. Per germline, CDR1 SGHTA and CDR2 FQGNSA. Trimming at V came to 5 bases and at J to 5 bases, leaving 4 bases not matched to a gene. CDR3 size: 15 residues.

This chain connects TRBV11-2 to TRBJ2-3, with 10 nucleotides matching TRBD1. There are 17 residues in the CDR3. CDR1 SGHAT and CDR2 FQNNGV come from the germline V gene. V lost 5 bases and J lost 0; bases outside the gene matches: 8. CDR3 nucleotides: TGTGCCAGCAGCAAAACCAGACAGGGGGCTAGCACAGATACGCAGTATTTT. Encoded protein: CASSKTRQGASTDTQYF. Filled out from reference TRBV11-2 and TRBJ2-3, the complete variable domain reads EAGVAQSPRYKIIEKRQSVAFWCNPISGHATLYWYQQILGQGPKLLIQFQNNGVVDDSQLPKDRFSAERLKGVDSTLKIQPAKLEDSAVYLCASSKTRQGASTDTQYFGPGTRLTVL.

The rearrangement joins TRBV2 to TRBJ2-7; the D gene is possibly TRBD2 (6 bases). This CDR3 comprises 15 residues. Deletions cut 4 bases from V and 0 bases from J, with 13 bases between. Germline V gene lookup returns CDR1 SNHLY and CDR2 FYNNEI. The CDR3 protein is CASSAQDGSSYEQYV. In nucleotides, the CDR3 is TGTGCCAGCAGTGCGCAGGACGGGAGCTCCTACGAGCAGTACGTC.

This clone has just one count. V is TRBV5-4 and J is TRBJ1-2; a weak D match, TRBD1 (6 bases). CDR3 length: 16 residues. Germline CDR1 reads SGHNT; CDR2 reads YYREEE (reference sequence). V lost 0 bases to trimming and J lost 1 base, with 13 bases between them. CDR3 in DNA: TGTGCCAGCAGCTTGGGGACAGCCTCTCTTAACTATGGCTACACCTTC. Encoded protein: CASSLGTASLNYGYTF.

This chain uses TRBV18 with TRBJ1-6, with a weak D call TRBD1 (6 bases). Trimming cost V 6 bases and J 0 bases, with 9 bases left between them. Germline lookup yields CDR1 KGHSH and CDR2 LQKENI. This CDR3 spans 15 amino acids. In nucleotides, the CDR3 is TGTGCCAGCTCCCCGGACAGCTCCTATAATTCACCCCTCCACTTT. Translated, it gives CASSPDSSYNSPLHF.

The V call is TRBV28, the J call TRBJ2-2; D remains unclear. V lost 2 bases and J lost 0, with 7 bases in between. Germline CDR1 MDHEN, CDR2 SYDVKM. This CDR3 is 15 amino acids long. CDR3: CASSLIPANTGELFF. The CDR3 DNA reads TGTGCCAGCAGTTTAATCCCCGCGAACACCGGGGAGCTGTTTTTT.